Below, 7 T cell receptor beta chains from the same sample are listed, as sequenced in a study of beta chain features in type 1 diabetes. TCRB transcripts that were expressed got sequenced, as all of the isolated RNA had been reverse transcribed. Assay used: immunoSEQ multiplex PCR; TCRdb lists only in-frame clones, some missing. This sample has 680,000 or so clones; 15% to 19% occur once, and the top ten carry about 0.097%. Sequenced: naive CD4+ T cells from blood. The origin of the receptors is a man between 18 and 29 years old in good health.

This clone came up a few times. CDR3 protein: CASSLTNRVNQPQHF. CDR3 DNA: TGTGCCAGCAGCTTAACCAACAGGGTCAATCAGCCCCAGCATTTT. The chain has TRBV7-8 and TRBJ1-5, with a weak D call TRBD1 (6 bases). This CDR3 has 15 residues. The germline CDR1 and CDR2 sequences are SGHVS and FQNEAQ. The germline V and J ends were trimmed by 2 bases and 3 bases, with 11 bases remaining between them.

The V call is TRBV2, the J call TRBJ1-4; 8 bases line up with TRBD1. There are 13 residues in the CDR3. Losses at the gene ends were 8 bases for V and 5 bases for J; bases not matched to a gene: 4. Germline V lookup: CDR1 SNHLY, CDR2 FYNNEI. CDR3 region: CASARDRNEKLFF. CDR3 in DNA: TGTGCCAGCGCCCGGGACAGGAATGAAAAACTGTTTTTT.

This clone came up a few times. The chain links TRBV29-1 to TRBJ1-1, with 7 bases aligning to TRBD1. The CDR3 consists of 12 residues. Germline V gene lookup returns CDR1 SQVTM and CDR2 ANQGSEA. V lost 7 bases and J lost 4; bases outside the gene matches: 6. The CDR3 DNA reads TGCAGCGGACAGGGTCGGGGCACTGAAGCTTTCTTT. The encoded protein is CSGQGRGTEAFF.

This sequence joins TRBV6-1 and TRBJ1-1; 10 bases line up with TRBD1. This CDR3 spans 14 amino acids. Germline CDR1 MNHNS, CDR2 SASEGT. Germline trimming cut 5 bases from V and 4 bases from J; bases unmatched to any gene: 4. The DNA of the CDR3 is TGTGCCAGCAGTTCCGGGACAGGGGTCACTGAAGCTTTCTTT. Amino acids: CASSSGTGVTEAFF.

This chain joins TRBV6-1 and TRBJ2-5; 7 positions match TRBD1. The germline gives CDR1 MNHNS, CDR2 SASEGT. The CDR3 spans 15 residues. With V trimmed by 7 bases and J by 1 base, 9 bases remained unmatched. The DNA for the CDR3 is TGTGCCAGCATCGAGGGGACAGCAGGCCAAGAGACCCAGTACTTC. Translation gives CASIEGTAGQETQYF.

This clone has only a few counts. The rearrangement links TRBV5-1 to TRBJ2-7; D may be TRBD1 (6 bases). V dropped 1 base and J dropped 2 bases, with 13 bases sitting between them. The germline V gene has CDR1 SGHRS and CDR2 YFSETQ. This CDR3 has 15 residues. In DNA, the CDR3 is TGCGCCAGCAGCTTGATGACAGGAGCTACCTACGAGCAGTACTTC. It encodes CASSLMTGATYEQYF.

In its sample, this clone was seen a few times. V usage is TRBV6-6 and J usage is TRBJ1-5; 12 nucleotides agree with TRBD1. Germline values: CDR1 MNHNY, CDR2 SVGAGI (reference sequence). The V gene end was trimmed by 4 bases and the J gene end by 6 bases; junction bases not matched to a gene: 7. There are 16 residues in the CDR3. The CDR3 coding sequence is TGTGCCAGCAGTTCCCCCGGGACAGGGGGCAGTCAGCCCCAGCATTTT. Protein: CASSSPGTGGSQPQHF.